This paragraph reports one TCR beta chain. Each patient came to thyroid surgery without any prior treatment (of any kind). This CDR3 is built from 15 residues. V gave up 3 bases and J gave up 6 bases, with 14 bases separating them. Germline assignment: CDR1 KGHSH and CDR2 LQKENI. The data originate from a study of metastatic and nonmetastatic thyroid tumors. TCRdb re-called the PCR reads via MiXCR. The sample carries about 20,000 clones, 23% recorded once. The chain combines TRBV18 with TRBJ2-2; possible D gene TRBD1, 5 bases. The receptor comes from a male donor with papillary thyroid cancer or a benign thyroid nodule (not recorded which). Some clones in this sample may be carry-over from other donors' samples. Sequenced material: blood. The CDR3 region is CASSPTQDSSGELFF. The DNA of the CDR3 is TGTGCCAGCTCACCGACACAGGATTCTTCCGGGGAGCTGTTTTTT.